The rows below give T cell receptor beta chains drawn from one sample of a study of T cell repertoires in cytomegalovirus infection. TCRdb redid the calling of the reads with MiXCR, one entry per CDR3 protein. The profile covers approximately 910,000 distinct CDR3 sequences, with approximately 33% appearing a single time and 10% to 15% taken by the ten largest. No cognate antigen is known for these TCRs. The starting material was cultured CD8+ T cells from PBMCs, obtained from culture after CMV antigen stimulation. These receptors came from a human donor in good health (CMV status not recorded). Some clones in this sample may be carry-over from other donors' samples. Both conserved end residues are part of each CDR3. A D gene is named only where the DNA matches it firmly. A clone size is listed for some rows: how often the clone was seen (once, few, many), or a class if it is expanded.

cdr3_length	v_call	j_call	clone_size	d_call	cdr3_nt	cdr3_aa
14	TRBV19	TRBJ1-6	.	.	TGTGCCAGTAGCCACACAAGTCTCGGATCACCCCTCCACTTT	CASSHTSLGSPLHF
13	TRBV7-4	TRBJ1-2	.	.	TGTGCCAACATGTCCGGGGGTAACTATGGCTACACCTTC	CANMSGGNYGYTF
14	TRBV12-3/TRBV12-4	TRBJ2-1	.	.	TGTGCCAGCAGGGGATCACAGGGTTTGGATGAGCAGTTCTTC	CASRGSQGLDEQFF
14	TRBV18	TRBJ1-1	.	.	TGTGCCAGCTCACCAACGAGGGGGACACTGGACGCTTTCTTT	CASSPTRGTLDAFF
13	TRBV3-1	TRBJ2-1	.	.	TGTGCCAGCAGCCCCCCGGTAGGGATTGAGCAGTTCTTC	CASSPPVGIEQFF
13	TRBV7-8	TRBJ1-2	many	.	TGTGCCAGCAGCTTAAGGCCCGCGTATGGCTACACCTTC	CASSLRPAYGYTF
21	TRBV11-2	TRBJ2-3	.	.	TGTGCCAGCAGCTTATTCCGGGGTGACAGGGAGGAGGCGGCACAATCAGATACGCAGTATTTT	CASSLFRGDREEAAQSDTQYF
17	TRBV7-2	TRBJ1-4	few	.	TGTGCCAGCAGCTTTGATTTCGCTGCTGCAACTAATGAAAAACTGTTTTTT	CASSFDFAAATNEKLFF
13	TRBV7-3	TRBJ2-2	.	.	TGTGCCAGCAGCTCTTACATCACCGGGGAGCTGTTTTTT	CASSSYITGELFF
15	TRBV7-9	TRBJ1-2	few	.	TGTGCCAGCAGCTTAGGTCAGGGAAGAGTTGATGGCTACACCTTC	CASSLGQGRVDGYTF
17	TRBV9	TRBJ1-3	few	TRBD1	TGTGCCAGCAGCGTAGCGGGGACAGGGGAGAGCAGAAACACCATATATTTT	CASSVAGTGESRNTIYF
17	TRBV20-1	TRBJ2-1	few	.	TGCAGTGCCCCCCCAGGGGGGGCCCTCAGCTCCTACAATGAGCAGTTCTTC	CSAPPGGALSSYNEQFF
14	TRBV7-9	TRBJ2-7	.	TRBD1	TGTGCCAGCAGCCAGACAGGGTCGGTCTACGAGCAGTACTTC	CASSQTGSVYEQYF
19	TRBV11-2	TRBJ2-1	.	TRBD2	TGTGCCAGCAGCGGGTGGGGACTAGCGGGGGGGCCAAGGTACAATGAGCAGTTCTTC	CASSGWGLAGGPRYNEQFF